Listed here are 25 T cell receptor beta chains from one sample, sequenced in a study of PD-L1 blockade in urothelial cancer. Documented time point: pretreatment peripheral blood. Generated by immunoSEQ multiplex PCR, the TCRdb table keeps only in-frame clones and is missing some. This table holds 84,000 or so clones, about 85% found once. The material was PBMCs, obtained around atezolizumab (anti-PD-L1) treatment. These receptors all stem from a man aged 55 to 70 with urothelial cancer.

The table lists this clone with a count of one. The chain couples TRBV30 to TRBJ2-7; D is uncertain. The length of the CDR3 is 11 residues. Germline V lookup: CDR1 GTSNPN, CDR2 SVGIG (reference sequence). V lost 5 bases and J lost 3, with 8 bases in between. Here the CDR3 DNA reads TGTGCCTGGGTGCGGAACTACGAGCAGTACTTC. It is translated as CAWVRNYEQYF.

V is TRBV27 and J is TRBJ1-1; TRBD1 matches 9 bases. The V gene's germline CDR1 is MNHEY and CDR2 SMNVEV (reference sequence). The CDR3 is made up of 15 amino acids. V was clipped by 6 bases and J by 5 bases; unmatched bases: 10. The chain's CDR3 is CASRRGRDRVTEAFF. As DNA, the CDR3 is TGTGCCAGCAGAAGGGGTCGGGACAGGGTTACTGAAGCTTTCTTT.

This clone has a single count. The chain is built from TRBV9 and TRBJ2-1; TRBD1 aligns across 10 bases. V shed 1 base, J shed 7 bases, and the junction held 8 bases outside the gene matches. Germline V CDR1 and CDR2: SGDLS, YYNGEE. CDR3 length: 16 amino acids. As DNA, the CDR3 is TGTGCCAGCAGCGTACCTGGGACAGGGGATGTGAATGAGCAGTTCTTC. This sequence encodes CASSVPGTGDVNEQFF. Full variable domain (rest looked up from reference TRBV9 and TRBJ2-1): DSGVTQTPKHLITATGQRVTLRCSPRSGDLSVYWYQQSLDQGLQFLIQYYNGEERAKGNILERFSAQQFPDLHSELNLSSLELGDSALYFCASSVPGTGDVNEQFFGPGTRLTVL.

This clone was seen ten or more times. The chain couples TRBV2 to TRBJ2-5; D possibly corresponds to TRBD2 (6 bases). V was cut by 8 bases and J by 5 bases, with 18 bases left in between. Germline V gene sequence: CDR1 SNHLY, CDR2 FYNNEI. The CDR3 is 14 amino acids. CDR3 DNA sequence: TGTGCCAGCGGAGGGACGGCCATGAGGGAGACCCAGTACTTC. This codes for CASGGTAMRETQYF.

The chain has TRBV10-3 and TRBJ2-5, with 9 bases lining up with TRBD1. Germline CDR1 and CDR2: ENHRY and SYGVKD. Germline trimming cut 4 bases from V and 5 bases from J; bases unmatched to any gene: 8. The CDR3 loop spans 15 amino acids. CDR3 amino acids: CAISVSQGAVETQYF. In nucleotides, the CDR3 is TGTGCCATCAGTGTATCACAGGGGGCTGTTGAGACCCAGTACTTC.

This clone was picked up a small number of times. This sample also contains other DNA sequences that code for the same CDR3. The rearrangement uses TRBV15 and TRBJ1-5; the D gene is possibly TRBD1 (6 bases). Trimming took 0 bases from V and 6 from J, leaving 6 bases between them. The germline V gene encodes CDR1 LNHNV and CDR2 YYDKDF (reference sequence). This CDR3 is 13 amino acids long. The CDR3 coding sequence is TGTGCCACCAGCAGAGACAGGGGTCAGCCCCAGCATTTT. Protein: CATSRDRGQPQHF. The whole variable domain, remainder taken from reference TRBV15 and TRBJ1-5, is DAMVIQNPRYQVTQFGKPVTLSCSQTLNHNVMYWYQQKSSQAPKLLFHYYDKDFNNEADTPDNFQSRRPNTSFCFLDIRSPGLGDTAMYLCATSRDRGQPQHFGDGTRLSIL.

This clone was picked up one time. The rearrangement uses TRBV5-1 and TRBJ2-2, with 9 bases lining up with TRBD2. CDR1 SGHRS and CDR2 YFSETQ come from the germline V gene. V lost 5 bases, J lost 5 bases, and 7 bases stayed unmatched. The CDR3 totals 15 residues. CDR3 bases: TGCGCCAGCAGGCAGTCTAGCGGGGAAACCGGGGAGCTGTTTTTT. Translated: CASRQSSGETGELFF.

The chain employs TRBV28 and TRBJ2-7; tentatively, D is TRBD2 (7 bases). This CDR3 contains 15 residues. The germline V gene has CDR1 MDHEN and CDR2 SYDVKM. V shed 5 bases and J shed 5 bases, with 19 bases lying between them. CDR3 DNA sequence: TGTGCCAGCAGTCCGACGGGGGGCCGTACGAACGAGCAGTACTTC. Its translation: CASSPTGGRTNEQYF. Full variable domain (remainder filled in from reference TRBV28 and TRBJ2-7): DVKVTQSSRYLVKRTGEKVFLECVQDMDHENMFWYRQDPGLGLRLIYFSYDVKMKEKGDIPEGYSVSREKKERFSLILESASTNQTSMYLCASSPTGGRTNEQYFGPGTRLTVT.

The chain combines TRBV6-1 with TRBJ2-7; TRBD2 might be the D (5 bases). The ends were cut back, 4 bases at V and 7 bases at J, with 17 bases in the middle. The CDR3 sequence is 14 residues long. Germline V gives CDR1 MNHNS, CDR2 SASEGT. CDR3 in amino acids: CASSVGRVEREQYF. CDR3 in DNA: TGTGCCAGCAGTGTAGGTAGAGTAGAGCGGGAGCAGTACTTC.

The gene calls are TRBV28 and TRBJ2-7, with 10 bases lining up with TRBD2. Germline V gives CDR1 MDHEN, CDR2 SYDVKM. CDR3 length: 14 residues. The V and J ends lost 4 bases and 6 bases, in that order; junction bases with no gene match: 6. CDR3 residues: CASSSLAGEVEQYF. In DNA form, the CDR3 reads TGTGCCAGCAGTTCTCTAGCGGGAGAGGTCGAGCAGTACTTC.

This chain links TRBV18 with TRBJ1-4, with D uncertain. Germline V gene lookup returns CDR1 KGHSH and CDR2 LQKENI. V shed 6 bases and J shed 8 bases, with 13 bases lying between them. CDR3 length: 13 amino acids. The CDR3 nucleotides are TGTGCCAGCTCTTCGTCGGGAGGGGAAAAACTGTTTTTT. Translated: CASSSSGGEKLFF. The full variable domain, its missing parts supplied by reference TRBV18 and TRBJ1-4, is NAGVMQNPRHLVRRRGQEARLRCSPMKGHSHVYWYRQLPEEGLKFMVYLQKENIIDESGMPKERFSAEFPKEGPSILRIQQVVRGDSAAYFCASSSSGGEKLFFGSGTQLSVL.

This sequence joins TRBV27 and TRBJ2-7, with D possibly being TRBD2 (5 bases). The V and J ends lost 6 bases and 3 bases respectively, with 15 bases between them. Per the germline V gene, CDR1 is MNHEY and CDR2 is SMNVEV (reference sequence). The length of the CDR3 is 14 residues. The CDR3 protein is CASSWGTGSYEQYF. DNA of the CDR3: TGTGCCAGCAGCTGGGGAACGGGGAGCTACGAGCAGTACTTC.

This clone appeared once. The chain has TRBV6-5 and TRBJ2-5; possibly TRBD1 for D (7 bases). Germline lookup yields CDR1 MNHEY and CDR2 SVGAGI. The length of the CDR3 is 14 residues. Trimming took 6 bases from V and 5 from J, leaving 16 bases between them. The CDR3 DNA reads TGTGCCAGCAGAGCTGCAGGGGGGCGGGAGACCCAGTACTTC. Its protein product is CASRAAGGRETQYF.

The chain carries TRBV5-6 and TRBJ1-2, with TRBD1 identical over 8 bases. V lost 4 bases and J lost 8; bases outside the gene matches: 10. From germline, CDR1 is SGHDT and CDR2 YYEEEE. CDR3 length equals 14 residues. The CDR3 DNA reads TGTGCCAGCAGCCCGGGACAGGAGTACTTGGGCTACACCTTC. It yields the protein CASSPGQEYLGYTF.

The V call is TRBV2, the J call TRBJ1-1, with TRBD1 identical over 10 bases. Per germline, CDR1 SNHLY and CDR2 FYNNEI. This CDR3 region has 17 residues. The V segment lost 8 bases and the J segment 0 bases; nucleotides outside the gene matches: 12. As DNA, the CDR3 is TGTGCCAGCTCCGCGACAGGGGGCTCGACTATGAACACTGAAGCTTTCTTT. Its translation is CASSATGGSTMNTEAFF. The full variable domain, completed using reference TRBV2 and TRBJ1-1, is EPEVTQTPSHQVTQMGQEVILRCVPISNHLYFYWYRQILGQKVEFLVSFYNNEISEKSEIFDDQFSVERPDGSNFTLKIRSTKLEDSAMYFCASSATGGSTMNTEAFFGQGTRLTVV.

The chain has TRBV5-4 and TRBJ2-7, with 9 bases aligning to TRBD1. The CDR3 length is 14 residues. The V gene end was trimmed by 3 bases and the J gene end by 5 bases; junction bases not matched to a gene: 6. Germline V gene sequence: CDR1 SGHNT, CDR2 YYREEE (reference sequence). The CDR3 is CASSSGTGLNEQYF. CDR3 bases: TGTGCCAGCAGCTCCGGGACAGGGCTCAACGAGCAGTACTTC.

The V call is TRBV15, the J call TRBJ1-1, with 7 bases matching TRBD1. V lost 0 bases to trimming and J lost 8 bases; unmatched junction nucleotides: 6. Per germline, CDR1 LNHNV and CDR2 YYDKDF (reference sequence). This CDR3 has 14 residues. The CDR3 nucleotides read TGTGCCACCAGCAGAGAATCAGGACAGGCCGAAGCTTTCTTT. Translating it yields CATSRESGQAEAFF.

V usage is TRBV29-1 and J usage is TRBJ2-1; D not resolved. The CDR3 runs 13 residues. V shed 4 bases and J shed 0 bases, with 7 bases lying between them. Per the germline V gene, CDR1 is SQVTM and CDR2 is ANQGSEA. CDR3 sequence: CSVGESSYNEQFF. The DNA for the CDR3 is TGCAGCGTTGGAGAGAGCTCCTACAATGAGCAGTTCTTC.

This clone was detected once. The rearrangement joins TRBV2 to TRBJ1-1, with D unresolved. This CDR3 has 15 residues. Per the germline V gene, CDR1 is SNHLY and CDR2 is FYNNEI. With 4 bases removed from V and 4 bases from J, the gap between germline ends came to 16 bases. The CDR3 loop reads CASSVGNGGSTEAFF. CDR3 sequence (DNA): TGTGCCAGCAGTGTGGGGAACGGAGGGAGCACTGAAGCTTTCTTT.

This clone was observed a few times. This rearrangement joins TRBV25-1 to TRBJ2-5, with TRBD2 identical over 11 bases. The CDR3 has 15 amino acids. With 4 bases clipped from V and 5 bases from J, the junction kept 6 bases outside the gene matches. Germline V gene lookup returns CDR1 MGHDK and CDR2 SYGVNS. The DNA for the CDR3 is TGTGCCAGCAGTGCTCGACTAGCGGGAACGGAGACCCAGTACTTC. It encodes CASSARLAGTETQYF.

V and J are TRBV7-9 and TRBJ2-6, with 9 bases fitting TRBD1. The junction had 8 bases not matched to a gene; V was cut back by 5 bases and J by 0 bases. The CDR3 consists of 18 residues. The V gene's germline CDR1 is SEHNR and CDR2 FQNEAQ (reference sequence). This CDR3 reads CASSLGQGYLSGANVLTF. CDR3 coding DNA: TGTGCCAGCAGCCTGGGACAGGGTTACCTCTCTGGGGCCAACGTCCTGACTTTC.

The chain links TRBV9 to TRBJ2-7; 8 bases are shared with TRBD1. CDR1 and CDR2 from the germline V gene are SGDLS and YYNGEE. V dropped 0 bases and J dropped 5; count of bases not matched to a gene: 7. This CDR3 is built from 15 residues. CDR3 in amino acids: CASSVVGTGIDEQYF. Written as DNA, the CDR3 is TGTGCCAGCAGCGTAGTAGGGACAGGTATCGACGAGCAGTACTTC.

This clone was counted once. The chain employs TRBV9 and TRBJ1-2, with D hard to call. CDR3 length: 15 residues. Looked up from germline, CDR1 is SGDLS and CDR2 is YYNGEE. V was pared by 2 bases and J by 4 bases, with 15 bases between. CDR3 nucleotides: TGTGCCAGCAGCGTTTTTACCCATAGCGGCTATGGCTACACCTTC. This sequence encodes CASSVFTHSGYGYTF.

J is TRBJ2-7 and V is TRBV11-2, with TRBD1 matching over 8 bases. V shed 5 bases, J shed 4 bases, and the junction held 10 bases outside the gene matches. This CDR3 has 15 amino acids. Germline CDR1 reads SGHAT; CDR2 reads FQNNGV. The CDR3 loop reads CASSRGQGIWYEQYF. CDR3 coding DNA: TGTGCCAGCAGCCGTGGACAGGGTATCTGGTACGAGCAGTACTTC.

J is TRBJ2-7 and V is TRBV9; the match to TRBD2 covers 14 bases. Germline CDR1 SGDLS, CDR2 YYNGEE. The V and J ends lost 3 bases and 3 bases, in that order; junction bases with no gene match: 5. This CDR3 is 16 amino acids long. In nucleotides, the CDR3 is TGTGCCAGCAGCGGAGGACTAGCGGGGGGAGTCTACGAGCAGTACTTC. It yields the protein CASSGGLAGGVYEQYF.